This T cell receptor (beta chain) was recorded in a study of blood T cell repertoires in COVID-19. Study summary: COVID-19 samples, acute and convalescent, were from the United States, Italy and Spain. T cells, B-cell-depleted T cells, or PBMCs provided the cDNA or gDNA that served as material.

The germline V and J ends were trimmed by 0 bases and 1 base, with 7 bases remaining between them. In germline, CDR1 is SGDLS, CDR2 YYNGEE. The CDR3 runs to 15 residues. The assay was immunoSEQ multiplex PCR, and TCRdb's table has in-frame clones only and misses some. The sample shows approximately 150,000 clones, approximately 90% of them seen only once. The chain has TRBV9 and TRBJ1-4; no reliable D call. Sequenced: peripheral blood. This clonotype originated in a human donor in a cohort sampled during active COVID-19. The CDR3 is CASSVGGGTNEKLFF. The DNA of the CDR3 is TGTGCCAGCAGCGTAGGGGGAGGAACTAATGAAAAACTGTTTTTT.